This TCR beta chain was profiled in a study of T cell responses to AZD1222 COVID-19 vaccine. Study findings and constraints: Reports say nearly half of spike-specific TCRs go after unmutated variant regions. Spike-specific TCR breadth rose after two AZD1222 doses, and depth rose as well. Only after the peak T cell response were repertoires sampled.

This table comes from immunoSEQ multiplex PCR, and its TCRdb copy is limited to in-frame clones, with some not included. The sample has 150,000 to 160,000 clones, 87% seen once; the top ten hold roughly 9.7%. Per germline, CDR1 LNHDA and CDR2 SQIVND (reference sequence). Trimming cost V 3 bases and J 4 bases; bases outside gene matches: 1. The CDR3 loop spans 13 amino acids. By proportion, this clone is medium-sized. No antigen is known for it. The V and J genes are TRBV19 and TRBJ2-7; TRBD1 matches at 9 bases. Source: peripheral blood, taken 28 days after the second AZD1222 dose. This sequence originates from an adult who received the AZD1222 COVID-19 vaccine. The CDR3 loop reads CASSIDRGYEQYF. CDR3 DNA sequence: TGTGCCAGTAGTATCGACAGGGGGTACGAGCAGTACTTC.